This T cell receptor (beta chain) appears in the sequencing data of a study of cytomegalovirus exposure and HLA in healthy donors. Findings and limits, study-wide: Later findings reportedly placed an Asian-associated ancestry cluster below the approximately 670-donor mean for N-insertions. Highest at DRB1 and lowest at HLA-C, TCR association rates differed among HLA loci in a later analysis. A likely sequencing artifact accounted for one observed cluster of highly shared sequence variants.

The ends were cut back, 3 bases at V and 7 bases at J, with 4 bases in the middle. CDR3 length: 11 residues. The V gene's germline CDR1 is ENHRY and CDR2 SYGVKD. Worth noting for this clone: The antigen is undetermined.

Both 60 Vbeta primers and 13 Jbeta primers went into the PCR. Assay used: immunoSEQ multiplex PCR; TCRdb lists only in-frame clones, some missing. The table records roughly 200,000 clones, around 80% of them present only once. The sample taken for sequencing was PBMCs. The rearrangement joins TRBV10-3 to TRBJ2-1, with no clear D. The origin of this receptor is a woman in her forties or fifties in good health and CMV-seronegative. CDR3 bases: TGTGCCATCAGTGAAGCGAATGAGCAGTTCTTC. Translation: CAISEANEQFF.